This T cell receptor beta chain was identified during a study of OX40 agonist ivuxolimab in advanced cancers. On the study more broadly: The dose of intravenous ivuxolimab that patients received every 2 weeks ranged from 0.01 to 10 mg/kg. With a range of roughly 20 to 80, age averaged roughly 60 years, and 70% to 85% were male. Three partial responders included one hepatocellular carcinoma patient and two cutaneous melanoma patients.

With 3 bases removed from V and 4 bases from J, the gap between germline ends came to 15 bases. Looked up from germline, CDR1 is SGHTA and CDR2 is FQGNSA. The CDR3 contains 15 residues. Comments on this clone: What it binds is not known.

The protocol was immunoSEQ multiplex PCR, while the TCRdb copy is restricted to in-frame clones and leaves out a portion. The sample includes over 30,000 clones, 80% to 95% of them seen just once. General observations from the study: The mean number of expanded clones was higher in CD8+ T cells than in CD4+.

This chain links TRBV7-2 with TRBJ1-1; no definite D call. The sequence came from an adult with an advanced solid tumor such as melanoma, head and neck, liver or kidney cancer. This specimen was CD4+ or CD8+ T cells sorted from blood, taken in a trial of the OX40 agonist ivuxolimab. As DNA, the CDR3 is TGTGCCAGCAGCTTCTTTTTCCCCATGGGCACTGAAGCTTTCTTT. It codes for CASSFFFPMGTEAFF.